This TCR beta chain was sequenced in a study of blood T cell repertoires in COVID-19. The CDR3 consists of 16 residues. The V gene end was trimmed by 0 bases and the J gene end by 5 bases; junction bases not matched to a gene: 8. CDR1 SGHRS and CDR2 YFSETQ come from the germline V gene. Assay: immunoSEQ multiplex PCR; the TCRdb copy retains only in-frame clones and omits some. This sample carries 310,000 or so clones, about nine tenths of them seen once, and the ten largest clones take roughly 10%. Ages ranged from roughly 18 to 100 years, with residence in approximately 25 US areas. Participants were placed into cohorts based on the clinical history they reported.

The clonotype was recovered from a woman aged 18-29 years who had recovered from COVID-19. The V and J genes are TRBV5-1 and TRBJ2-1; 7 bases match TRBD2. Input material: PBMCs or T cells enriched from blood (not recorded which). CDR3 nucleotide sequence: TGCGCCAGCAGCTTGGCCCGAGCGGGATCGGACAATGAGCAGTTCTTC. Protein: CASSLARAGSDNEQFF. Full variable domain (rest looked up from reference TRBV5-1 and TRBJ2-1): KAGVTQTPRYLIKTRGQQVTLSCSPISGHRSVSWYQQTPGQGLQFLFEYFSETQRNKGNFPGRFSGRQFSNSRSEMNVSTLELGDSALYLCASSLARAGSDNEQFFGPGTRLTVL.